The T cell receptor beta chain under discussion was sequenced for a study of neurological immune-mediated disorders. Trimming cost V 2 bases and J 7 bases, with 17 bases left between them. CDR3 length equals 15 residues. CDR1 is MNHEY and CDR2 is SMNVEV in the germline V gene (reference sequence). MiXCR, run by TCRdb on the 5' RACE reads, gives a single entry per CDR3 protein. The sample lists around 26,000 distinct CDR3 sequences; under 7% were seen once. The table lists this clonotype with many counts. The sequenced sample consisted of PBMCs. The genes are TRBV27 and TRBJ1-2, with a tentative D call TRBD1 (6 bases). This sequence was found in a woman aged 50 to 60 in good health. The DNA of the CDR3 is TGTGCCAGCAGTTTAGCCCCTTGGACAGAGGGTGGCTACACCTTC. It codes for CASSLAPWTEGGYTF.